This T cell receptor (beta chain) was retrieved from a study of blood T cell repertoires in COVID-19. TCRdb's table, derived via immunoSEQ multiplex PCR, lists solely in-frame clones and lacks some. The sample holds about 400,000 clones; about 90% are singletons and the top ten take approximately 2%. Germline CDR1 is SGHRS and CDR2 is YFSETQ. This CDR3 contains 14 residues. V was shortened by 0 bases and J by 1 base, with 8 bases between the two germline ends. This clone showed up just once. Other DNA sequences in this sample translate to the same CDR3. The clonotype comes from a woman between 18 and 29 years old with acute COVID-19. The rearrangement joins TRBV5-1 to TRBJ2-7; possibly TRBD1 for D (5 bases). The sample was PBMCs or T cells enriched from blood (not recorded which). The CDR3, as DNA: TGCGCCAGCAGCTTGGGCAGGGTTTCCTACGAGCAGTACTTC. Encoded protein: CASSLGRVSYEQYF.